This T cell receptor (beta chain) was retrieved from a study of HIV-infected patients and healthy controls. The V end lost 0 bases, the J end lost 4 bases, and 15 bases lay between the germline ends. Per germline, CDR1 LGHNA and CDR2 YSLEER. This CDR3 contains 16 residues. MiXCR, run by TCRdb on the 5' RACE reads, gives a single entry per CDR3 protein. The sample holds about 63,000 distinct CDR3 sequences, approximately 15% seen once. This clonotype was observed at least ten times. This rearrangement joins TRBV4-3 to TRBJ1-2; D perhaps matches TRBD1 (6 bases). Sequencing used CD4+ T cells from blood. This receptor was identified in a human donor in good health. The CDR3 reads CASSQDVDTGPYGYTF. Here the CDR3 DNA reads TGCGCCAGCAGCCAAGACGTGGACACAGGGCCCTATGGCTACACCTTC.